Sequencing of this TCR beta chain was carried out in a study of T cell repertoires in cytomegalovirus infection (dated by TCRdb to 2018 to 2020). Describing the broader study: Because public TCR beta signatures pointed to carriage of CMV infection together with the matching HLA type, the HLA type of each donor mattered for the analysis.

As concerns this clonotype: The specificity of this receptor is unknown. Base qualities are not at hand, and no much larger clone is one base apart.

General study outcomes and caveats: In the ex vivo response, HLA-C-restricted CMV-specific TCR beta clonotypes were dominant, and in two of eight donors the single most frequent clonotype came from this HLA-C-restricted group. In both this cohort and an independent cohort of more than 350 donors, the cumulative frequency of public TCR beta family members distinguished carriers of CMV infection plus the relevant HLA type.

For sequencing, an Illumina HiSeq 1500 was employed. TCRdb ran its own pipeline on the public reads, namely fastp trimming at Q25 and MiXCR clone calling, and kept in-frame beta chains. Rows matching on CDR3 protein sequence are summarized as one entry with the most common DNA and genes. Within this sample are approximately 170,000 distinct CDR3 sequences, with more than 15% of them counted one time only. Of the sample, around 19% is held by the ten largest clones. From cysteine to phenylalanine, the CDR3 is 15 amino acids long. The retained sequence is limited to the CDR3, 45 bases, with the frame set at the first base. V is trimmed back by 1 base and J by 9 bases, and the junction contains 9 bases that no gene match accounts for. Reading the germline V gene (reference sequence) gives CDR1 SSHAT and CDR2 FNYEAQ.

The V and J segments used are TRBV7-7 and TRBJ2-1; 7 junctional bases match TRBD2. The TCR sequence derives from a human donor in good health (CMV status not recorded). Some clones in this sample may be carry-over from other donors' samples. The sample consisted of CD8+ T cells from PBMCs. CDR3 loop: CASSLGGGSPREQFF. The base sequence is TGTGCCAGCAGCTTAGGGGGGGGGTCCCCACGTGAGCAGTTCTTC.